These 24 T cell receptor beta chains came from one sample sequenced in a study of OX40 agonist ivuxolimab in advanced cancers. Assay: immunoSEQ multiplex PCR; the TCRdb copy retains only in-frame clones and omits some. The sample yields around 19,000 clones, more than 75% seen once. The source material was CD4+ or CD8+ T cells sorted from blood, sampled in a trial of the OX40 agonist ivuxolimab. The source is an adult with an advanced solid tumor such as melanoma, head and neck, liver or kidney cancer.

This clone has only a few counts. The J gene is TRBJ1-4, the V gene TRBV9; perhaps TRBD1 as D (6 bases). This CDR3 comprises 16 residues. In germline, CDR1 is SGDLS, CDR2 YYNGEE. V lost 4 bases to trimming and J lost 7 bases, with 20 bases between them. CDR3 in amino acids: CASSLNDGGLSEKLFF. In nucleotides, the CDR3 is TGTGCCAGCAGCCTAAACGACGGGGGCCTAAGTGAAAAACTGTTTTTT. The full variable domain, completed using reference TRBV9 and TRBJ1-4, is DSGVTQTPKHLITATGQRVTLRCSPRSGDLSVYWYQQSLDQGLQFLIQYYNGEERAKGNILERFSAQQFPDLHSELNLSSLELGDSALYFCASSLNDGGLSEKLFFGSGTQLSVL.

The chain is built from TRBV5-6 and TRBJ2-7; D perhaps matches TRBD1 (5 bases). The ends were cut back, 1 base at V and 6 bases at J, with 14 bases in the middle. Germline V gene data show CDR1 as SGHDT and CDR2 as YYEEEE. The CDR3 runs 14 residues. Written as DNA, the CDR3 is TGTGCCAGCAGCTTGACCGCGTCAGGGTTCGAGCAGTACTTC. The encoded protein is CASSLTASGFEQYF.

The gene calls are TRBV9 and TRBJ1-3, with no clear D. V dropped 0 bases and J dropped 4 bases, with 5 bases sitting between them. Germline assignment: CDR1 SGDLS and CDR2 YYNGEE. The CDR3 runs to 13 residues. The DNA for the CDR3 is TGTGCCAGCAGCGTAGTTTTAGGAAACACCATATATTTT. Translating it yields CASSVVLGNTIYF.

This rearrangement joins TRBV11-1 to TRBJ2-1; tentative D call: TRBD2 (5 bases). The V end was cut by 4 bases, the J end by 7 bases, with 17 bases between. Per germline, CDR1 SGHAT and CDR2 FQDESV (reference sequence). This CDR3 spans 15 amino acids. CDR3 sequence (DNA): TGTGCCAGCAGCTCGCAGTCGGGGTCGGGTAATGAGCAGTTCTTC. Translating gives CASSSQSGSGNEQFF.

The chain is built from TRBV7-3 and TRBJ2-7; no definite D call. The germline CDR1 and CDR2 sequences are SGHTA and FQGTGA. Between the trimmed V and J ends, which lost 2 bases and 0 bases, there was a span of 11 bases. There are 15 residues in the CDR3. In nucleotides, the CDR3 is TGTGCCAGCAGCTTATTAGGCACCAGCTCCTACGAGCAGTACTTC. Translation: CASSLLGTSSYEQYF. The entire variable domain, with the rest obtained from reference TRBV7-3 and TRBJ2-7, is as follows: GAGVSQTPSNKVTEKGKYVELRCDPISGHTALYWYRQSLGQGPEFLIYFQGTGAADDSGLPNDRFFAVRPEGSVSTLKIQRTERGDSAVYLCASSLLGTSSYEQYFGPGTRLTVT.

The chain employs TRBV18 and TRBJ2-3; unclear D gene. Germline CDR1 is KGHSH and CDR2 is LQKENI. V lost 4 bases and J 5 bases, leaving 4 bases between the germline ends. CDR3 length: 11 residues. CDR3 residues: CASSLVDTQYF. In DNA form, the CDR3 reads TGTGCCAGCTCACTGGTAGATACGCAGTATTTT. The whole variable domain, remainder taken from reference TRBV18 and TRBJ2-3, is NAGVMQNPRHLVRRRGQEARLRCSPMKGHSHVYWYRQLPEEGLKFMVYLQKENIIDESGMPKERFSAEFPKEGPSILRIQQVVRGDSAAYFCASSLVDTQYFGPGTRLTVL.

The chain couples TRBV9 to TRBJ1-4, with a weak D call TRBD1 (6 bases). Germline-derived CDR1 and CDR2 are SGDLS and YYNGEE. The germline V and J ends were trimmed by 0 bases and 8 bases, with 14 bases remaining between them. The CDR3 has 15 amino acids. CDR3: CASSVVGARGEKLFF. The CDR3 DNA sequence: TGTGCCAGCAGCGTAGTGGGGGCGCGGGGAGAAAAACTGTTTTTT.

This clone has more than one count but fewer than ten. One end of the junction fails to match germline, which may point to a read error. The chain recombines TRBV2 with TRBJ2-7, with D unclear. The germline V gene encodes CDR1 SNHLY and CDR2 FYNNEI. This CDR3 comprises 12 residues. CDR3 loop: CASSEGALFGSF. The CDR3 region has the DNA TGTGCCAGCAGTGAAGGGGCACTTTTTGGATCATTC. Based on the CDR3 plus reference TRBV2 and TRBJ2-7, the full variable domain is EPEVTQTPSHQVTQMGQEVILRCVPISNHLYFYWYRQILGQKVEFLVSFYNNEISEKSEIFDDQFSVERPDGSNFTLKIRSTKLEDSAMYFCASSEGALFGSFGPGTRLTVT.

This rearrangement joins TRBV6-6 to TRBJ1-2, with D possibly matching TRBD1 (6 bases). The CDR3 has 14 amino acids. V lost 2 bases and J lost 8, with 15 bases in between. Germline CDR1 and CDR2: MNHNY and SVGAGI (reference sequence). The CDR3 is CASSYQTGQGGYTF. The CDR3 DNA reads TGTGCCAGCAGTTACCAAACAGGGCAAGGGGGCTACACCTTC.

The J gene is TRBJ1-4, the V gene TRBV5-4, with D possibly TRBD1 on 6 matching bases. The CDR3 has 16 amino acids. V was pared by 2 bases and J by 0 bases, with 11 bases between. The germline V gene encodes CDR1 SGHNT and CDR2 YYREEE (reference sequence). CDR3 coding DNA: TGTGCCAGCAGCTTCGGGCAGGGGTCAACTAATGAAAAACTGTTTTTT. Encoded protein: CASSFGQGSTNEKLFF.

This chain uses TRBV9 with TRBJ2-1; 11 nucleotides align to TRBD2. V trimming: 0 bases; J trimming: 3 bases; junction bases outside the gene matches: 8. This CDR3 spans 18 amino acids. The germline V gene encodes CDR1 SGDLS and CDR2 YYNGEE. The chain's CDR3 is CASSVEGMGLAVYNEQFF. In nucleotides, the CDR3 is TGTGCCAGCAGCGTAGAGGGAATGGGACTAGCGGTCTACAATGAGCAGTTCTTC.

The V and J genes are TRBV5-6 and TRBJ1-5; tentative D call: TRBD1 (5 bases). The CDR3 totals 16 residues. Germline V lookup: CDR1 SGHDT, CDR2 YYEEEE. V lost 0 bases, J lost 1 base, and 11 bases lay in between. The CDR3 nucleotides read TGTGCCAGCAGCTTGGGAGGGGAAGGGAGCAATCAGCCCCAGCATTTT. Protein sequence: CASSLGGEGSNQPQHF.

CDR3 nucleotide sequence: TGTGCCAGCAGCCTTCAGACGGGACTAGCGGGAGGGCCGTATGAGCAGTTCTTC. Translating it yields CASSLQTGLAGGPYEQFF. The J gene is TRBJ2-1, the V gene TRBV11-2, with 16 bases matching TRBD2. The CDR3 has 18 amino acids. Germline CDR1 reads SGHAT; CDR2 reads FQNNGV. V lost 5 bases to trimming and J lost 8 bases; unmatched junction nucleotides: 12.

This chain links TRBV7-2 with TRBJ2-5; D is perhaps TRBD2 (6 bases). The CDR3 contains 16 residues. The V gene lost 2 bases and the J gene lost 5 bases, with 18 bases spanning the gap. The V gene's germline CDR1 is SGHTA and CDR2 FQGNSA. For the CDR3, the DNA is TGTGCCAGCAGCTTATCAGGCGGGGCCCCCGTTGAGACCCAGTACTTC. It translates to CASSLSGGAPVETQYF.

The CDR3 nucleotides read TGTGCCATCAGTGAGACGGGGCATCACAATGAGCAGTTCTTC. Translating it yields CAISETGHHNEQFF. The chain combines TRBV10-3 with TRBJ2-1; D might be TRBD1 or TRBD2, each matching 5 bases. Germline V gives CDR1 ENHRY, CDR2 SYGVKD. V was clipped by 2 bases and J by 5 bases, with 10 bases between them. The CDR3 loop spans 14 amino acids.

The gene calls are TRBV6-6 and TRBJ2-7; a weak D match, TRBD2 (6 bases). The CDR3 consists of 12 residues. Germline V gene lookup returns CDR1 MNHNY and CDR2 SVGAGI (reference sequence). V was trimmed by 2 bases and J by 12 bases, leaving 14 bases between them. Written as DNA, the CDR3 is TGTGCCAGCAGTTACGGGGAGGTCTGGCTGTACTTC. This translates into CASSYGEVWLYF.

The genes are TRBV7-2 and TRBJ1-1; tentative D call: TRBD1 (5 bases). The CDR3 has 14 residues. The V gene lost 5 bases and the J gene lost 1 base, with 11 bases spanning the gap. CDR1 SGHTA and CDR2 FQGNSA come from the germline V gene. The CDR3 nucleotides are TGTGCCAGCAGCACGGGACTGACGAACACTGAAGCTTTCTTT. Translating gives CASSTGLTNTEAFF.

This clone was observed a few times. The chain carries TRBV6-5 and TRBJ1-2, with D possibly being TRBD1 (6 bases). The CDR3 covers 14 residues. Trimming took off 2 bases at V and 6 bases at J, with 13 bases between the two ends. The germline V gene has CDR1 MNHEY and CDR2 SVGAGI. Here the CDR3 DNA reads TGTGCCAGCAGTTACCTAGGACAGAGTCATGGCTACACCTTC. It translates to CASSYLGQSHGYTF.

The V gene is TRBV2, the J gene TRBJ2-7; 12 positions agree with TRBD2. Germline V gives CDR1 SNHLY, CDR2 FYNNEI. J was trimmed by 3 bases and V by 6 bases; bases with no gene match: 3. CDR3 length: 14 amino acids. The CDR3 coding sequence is TGTGCCAGCAGGAGACTAGCGGGAGTCTACGAGCAGTACTTC. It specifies CASRRLAGVYEQYF.

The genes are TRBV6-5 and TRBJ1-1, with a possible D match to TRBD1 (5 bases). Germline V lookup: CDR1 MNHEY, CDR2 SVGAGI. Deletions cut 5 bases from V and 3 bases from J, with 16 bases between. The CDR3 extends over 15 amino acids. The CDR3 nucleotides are TGTGCCAGCAGTGTCGACCTCCAGGGTGACACTGAAGCTTTCTTT. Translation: CASSVDLQGDTEAFF.

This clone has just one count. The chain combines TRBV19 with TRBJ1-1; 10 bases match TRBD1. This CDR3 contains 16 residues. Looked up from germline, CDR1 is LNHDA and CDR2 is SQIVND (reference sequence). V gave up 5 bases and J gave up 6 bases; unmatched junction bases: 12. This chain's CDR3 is CASSPRVGTGAAEAFF. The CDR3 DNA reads TGTGCCAGTAGTCCGCGGGTAGGGACAGGGGCGGCTGAAGCTTTCTTT.

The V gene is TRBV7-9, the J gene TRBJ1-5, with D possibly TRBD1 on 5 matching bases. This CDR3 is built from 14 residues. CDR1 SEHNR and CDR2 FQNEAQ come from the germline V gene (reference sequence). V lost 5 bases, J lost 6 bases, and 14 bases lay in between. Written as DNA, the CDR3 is TGTGCCAGCAGCCGGGGAGGGGCAGGTCAGCCCCAGCATTTT. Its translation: CASSRGGAGQPQHF. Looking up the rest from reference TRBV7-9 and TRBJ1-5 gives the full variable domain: DTGVSQNPRHKITKRGQNVTFRCDPISEHNRLYWYRQTLGQGPEFLTYFQNEAQLEKSRLLSDRFSAERPKGSFSTLEIQRTEQGDSAMYLCASSRGGAGQPQHFGDGTRLSIL.

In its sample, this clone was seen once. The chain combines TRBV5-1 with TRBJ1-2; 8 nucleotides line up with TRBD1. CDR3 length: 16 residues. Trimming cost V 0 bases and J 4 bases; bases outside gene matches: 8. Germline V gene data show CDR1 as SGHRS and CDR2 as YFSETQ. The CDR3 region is CASSLDSQGAGYGYTF. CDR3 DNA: TGCGCCAGCAGCTTGGATTCCCAGGGGGCGGGCTATGGCTACACCTTC.

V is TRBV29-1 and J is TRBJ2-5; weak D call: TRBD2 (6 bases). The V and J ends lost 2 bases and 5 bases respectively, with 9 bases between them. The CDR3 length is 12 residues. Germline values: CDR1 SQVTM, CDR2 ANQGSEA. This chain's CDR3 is CSVETSWETQYF. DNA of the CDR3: TGCAGCGTTGAAACTAGCTGGGAGACCCAGTACTTC. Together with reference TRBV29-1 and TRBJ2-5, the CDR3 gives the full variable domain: SAVISQKPSRDICQRGTSLTIQCQVDSQVTMMFWYRQQPGQSLTLIATANQGSEATYESGFVIDKFPISRPNLTFSTLTVSNMSPEDSSIYLCSVETSWETQYFGPGTRLLVL.